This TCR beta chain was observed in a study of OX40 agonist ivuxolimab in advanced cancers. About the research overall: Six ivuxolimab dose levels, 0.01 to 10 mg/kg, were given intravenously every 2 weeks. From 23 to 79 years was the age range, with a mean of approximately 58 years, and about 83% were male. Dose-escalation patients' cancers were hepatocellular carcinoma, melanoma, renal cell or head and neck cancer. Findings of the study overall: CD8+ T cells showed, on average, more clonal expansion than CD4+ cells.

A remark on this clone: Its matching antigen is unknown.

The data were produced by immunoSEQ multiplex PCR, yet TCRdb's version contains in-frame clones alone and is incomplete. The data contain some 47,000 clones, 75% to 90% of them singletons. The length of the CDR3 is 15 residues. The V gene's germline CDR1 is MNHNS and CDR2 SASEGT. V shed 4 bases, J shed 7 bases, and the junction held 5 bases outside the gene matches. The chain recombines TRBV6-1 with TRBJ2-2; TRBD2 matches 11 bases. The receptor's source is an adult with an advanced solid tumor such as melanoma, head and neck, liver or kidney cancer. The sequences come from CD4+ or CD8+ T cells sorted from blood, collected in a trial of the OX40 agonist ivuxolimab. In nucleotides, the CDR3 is TGTGCCAGCAGTGCCCAGACTAGCGGGGTCGGGGAGCTGTTTTTT. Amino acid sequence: CASSAQTSGVGELFF.